Included here is one T cell receptor (beta chain) sequence, with context. TCRdb re-called the 5' RACE reads through MiXCR, storing one row per CDR3 protein. The sample carries over 55,000 distinct CDR3 sequences, roughly a tenth recorded once. This record belongs to a study of early T cells in non-severe SARS-CoV-2 infection. The V gene lost 4 bases and the J gene lost 3 bases, with 13 bases spanning the gap. Germline CDR1 and CDR2: SGHTS and YDEGEE. The CDR3 consists of 14 residues. The chain carries TRBV5-8 and TRBJ1-1; no reliable D call. This clonotype was sampled from an adult who was a healthcare worker with PCR-confirmed SARS-CoV-2 infection or an uninfected control (not recorded which). The sample taken for sequencing was whole blood. The CDR3 region has the DNA TGTGCCAGCAGCCCACAAGCCACGCACACTGAAGCTTTCTTT. This codes for CASSPQATHTEAFF.